The 29 T cell receptor beta chains in this list originate from one sample, sequenced in a study of control samples from healthy donors and cancer patients. The repertoire was sequenced with immunoSEQ multiplex PCR; TCRdb's copy has only in-frame clones and lacks some. The data hold about 55,000 clones, with roughly 95% observed a single time. Specimen: blood. These receptor sequences come from a woman aged 18-29 years in good health.

V and J are TRBV2 and TRBJ1-2, with 7 bases aligning to TRBD1. The length of the CDR3 is 13 residues. From germline, CDR1 is SNHLY and CDR2 FYNNEI. V was clipped by 5 bases and J by 4 bases; unmatched bases: 4. The DNA of the CDR3 is TGTGCCAGCAGTCGGACAGGAGTCTATGGCTACACCTTC. Residues: CASSRTGVYGYTF.

This clone was counted once. V gene TRBV6-1 combines with J gene TRBJ2-5, with 9 bases aligning to TRBD2. CDR1 and CDR2 (germline): MNHNS, SASEGT. CDR3 size: 15 residues. With 4 bases clipped from V and 1 base from J, the junction kept 4 bases outside the gene matches. Here the CDR3 DNA reads TGTGCCAGCAGTGTAGCGGGGGCCCTCCAAGAGACCCAGTACTTC. Translating it yields CASSVAGALQETQYF.

The chain uses TRBV7-8 and TRBJ1-5; D is ambiguous. CDR1 SGHVS and CDR2 FQNEAQ come from the germline V gene. V lost 2 bases and J 0 bases, leaving 17 bases between the germline ends. The CDR3 is 18 amino acids. The CDR3 DNA follows: TGTGCCAGCAGCTTAATCAGTCAGATGATTTATAGCAATCAGCCCCAGCATTTT. Its translation: CASSLISQMIYSNQPQHF. Looking up the rest from reference TRBV7-8 and TRBJ1-5 gives the full variable domain: GAGVSQSPRYKVAKRGQDVALRCDPISGHVSLFWYQQALGQGPEFLTYFQNEAQLDKSGLPSDRFFAERPEGSVSTLKIQRTQQEDSAVYLCASSLISQMIYSNQPQHFGDGTRLSIL.

V is TRBV6-2 or TRBV6-3 and J is TRBJ2-3; 9 nucleotides agree with TRBD2. The CDR3 covers 16 residues. The germline V gene has CDR1 MNHEY and CDR2 SVGEGT. Trimming cost V 2 bases and J 1 base; bases outside gene matches: 4. The CDR3 DNA follows: TGTGCCAGCAGTTACGGGCGGGGGGGCCGCACAGATACGCAGTATTTT. Translating gives CASSYGRGGRTDTQYF.

This clone has just one count. The chain has TRBV29-1 and TRBJ1-2, with D hard to call. V was shortened by 2 bases and J by 4 bases, with 8 bases between the two germline ends. Germline CDR1 and CDR2: SQVTM and ANQGSEA. This CDR3 comprises 12 residues. CDR3 sequence reads: CSVEQTSYGYTF. The CDR3 DNA reads TGCAGCGTTGAACAGACCTCCTATGGCTACACCTTC.

J is TRBJ2-7 and V is TRBV29-1, with TRBD2 identical over 12 bases. The length of the CDR3 is 17 residues. Germline V CDR1 and CDR2: SQVTM, ANQGSEA. The V and J ends lost 6 bases and 2 bases, in that order; junction bases with no gene match: 14. The CDR3 sequence: CSVHRAGTSGGTYEQYF. The CDR3 DNA reads as TGCAGCGTCCACCGGGCGGGAACTAGCGGGGGGACCTACGAGCAGTACTTC.

This sequence joins TRBV19 and TRBJ1-5, with 8 bases identical to TRBD1. CDR1 and CDR2 (germline): LNHDA, SQIVND (reference sequence). The CDR3 totals 17 residues. V was pared by 4 bases and J by 1 base, with 9 bases of the junction left unmatched. The CDR3 region has the DNA TGTGCCAGTAGTACGGAAAGGACAGGGAGGAGCAATCAGCCCCAGCATTTT. Protein sequence: CASSTERTGRSNQPQHF.

This chain links TRBV14 with TRBJ1-1; D is unclear. This CDR3 spans 13 amino acids. Trimming pared 0 bases from V and 10 bases from J, leaving 12 bases between. Per germline, CDR1 SGHDN and CDR2 FVKESK. Here the CDR3 DNA reads TGTGCCAGCAGCCAAGACCCACGTCATTTAGCTTTCTTT. It yields the protein CASSQDPRHLAFF.

This CDR3 reads CASSPPGGAYTEAFF. In DNA form, the CDR3 reads TGTGCCAGCTCACCACCCGGGGGCGCATACACTGAAGCTTTCTTT. V gene TRBV18 combines with J gene TRBJ1-1; D may be TRBD1 (6 bases). Trimming stripped 0 bases from V and 3 bases from J, with 11 bases between. Germline values: CDR1 KGHSH, CDR2 LQKENI. There are 15 residues in the CDR3.

The chain joins TRBV4-1 to TRBJ2-7; tentatively, D is TRBD1 (6 bases). Trimming cost V 4 bases and J 0 bases, with 19 bases left between them. Germline V gives CDR1 MGHRA, CDR2 YSYEKL. CDR3 length: 17 residues. The CDR3 is CASSPPQGVGISYEQYF. CDR3 in DNA: TGCGCCAGCAGCCCGCCACAGGGTGTGGGGATCTCCTACGAGCAGTACTTC.

The chain links TRBV25-1 to TRBJ2-7, with D uncertain. The CDR3 runs to 13 residues. Germline V gene lookup returns CDR1 MGHDK and CDR2 SYGVNS. Trimming left V 5 bases short and J 3 bases short, with 11 bases between. The CDR3 protein is CASSSKQRYEQYF. In DNA, the CDR3 is TGTGCCAGCAGTTCAAAACAGCGCTACGAGCAGTACTTC.

V is TRBV4-3 and J is TRBJ1-1; possibly TRBD1 for D (5 bases). The CDR3 runs 15 residues. Germline assignment: CDR1 LGHNA and CDR2 YSLEER. The germline V and J ends were trimmed by 0 bases and 3 bases, with 11 bases remaining between them. DNA of the CDR3: TGCGCCAGCAGCCAAGATCTAGGGGCTTACACTGAAGCTTTCTTT. It is translated as CASSQDLGAYTEAFF.

The chain joins TRBV10-1 to TRBJ2-1; 10 positions match TRBD1. Germline loops: CDR1 WNHNN, CDR2 SYGVQD (reference sequence). The CDR3 consists of 13 residues. After removal of 6 bases from V and 7 bases from J, the junction contained 3 bases not matched to a gene. The CDR3 DNA follows: TGCGCCAGCAGCGGGACAGGGGTGAATGAGCAGTTCTTC. Protein product: CASSGTGVNEQFF.

The chain couples TRBV15 to TRBJ1-1; the D gene is possibly TRBD1 (5 bases). Germline CDR1 is LNHNV and CDR2 is YYDKDF (reference sequence). The CDR3 length is 14 residues. The ends were cut back, 7 bases at V and 1 base at J, with 13 bases in the middle. CDR3 amino acids: CATTTTGGNTEAFF. The CDR3 bases are TGTGCCACCACCACCACGGGGGGGAACACTGAAGCTTTCTTT. The complete variable domain, with remaining parts taken from reference TRBV15 and TRBJ1-1, reads DAMVIQNPRYQVTQFGKPVTLSCSQTLNHNVMYWYQQKSSQAPKLLFHYYDKDFNNEADTPDNFQSRRPNTSFCFLDIRSPGLGDTAMYLCATTTTGGNTEAFFGQGTRLTVV.

The chain joins TRBV9 to TRBJ1-5, with 7 nucleotides matching TRBD1. The V segment lost 3 bases and the J segment 4 bases; nucleotides outside the gene matches: 1. Germline CDR1 reads SGDLS; CDR2 reads YYNGEE. CDR3 length equals 13 residues. The CDR3 DNA follows: TGTGCCAGCAGCGCACAGGGGAATCAGCCCCAGCATTTT. This sequence encodes CASSAQGNQPQHF.

This sequence joins TRBV12-3 or TRBV12-4 and TRBJ2-7; a weak D match, TRBD1 (6 bases). This CDR3 has 13 amino acids. Trimming stripped 6 bases from V and 2 bases from J, with 11 bases between. The CDR3 DNA follows: TGTGCCAGCAGCCGAGGGACACCCTACGAGCAGTACTTC. Its translation is CASSRGTPYEQYF.

This chain joins TRBV10-3 and TRBJ1-1; 7 nucleotides match TRBD1. Germline loops: CDR1 ENHRY, CDR2 SYGVKD. CDR3 length: 14 amino acids. The V segment lost 5 bases and the J segment 3 bases; nucleotides outside the gene matches: 6. This CDR3 reads CAISPRGRDTEAFF. The CDR3 DNA reads as TGTGCCATCAGTCCGAGGGGGCGCGACACTGAAGCTTTCTTT.

The chain is built from TRBV5-1 and TRBJ1-4; a possible D gene is TRBD1 (6 bases). The CDR3 extends over 18 amino acids. Trimming shortened V by 4 bases and J by 0 bases, and 19 bases separated the two germline ends. The germline CDR1 and CDR2 sequences are SGHRS and YFSETQ. For the CDR3, the DNA is TGCGCCAGCAGCGGAGGCCAGGGGCGTGAGCCAACTAATGAAAAACTGTTTTTT. It translates to CASSGGQGREPTNEKLFF.

The J gene is TRBJ1-1, the V gene TRBV5-4, with D uncertain. This CDR3 spans 12 amino acids. V was clipped by 3 bases and J by 1 base, with 4 bases between them. The germline V gene encodes CDR1 SGHNT and CDR2 YYREEE (reference sequence). The CDR3 DNA reads as TGTGCCAGCAGCTACGGGAACACTGAAGCTTTCTTT. This encodes CASSYGNTEAFF.

This chain uses TRBV4-3 with TRBJ1-1, with D perhaps TRBD1 (5 bases). V was cut by 0 bases and J by 4 bases, with 12 bases left in between. The CDR3 runs 15 residues. Germline V lookup: CDR1 LGHNA, CDR2 YSLEER. CDR3 region: CASSQEHGGVTEAFF. In DNA, the CDR3 is TGCGCCAGCAGCCAAGAACATGGGGGGGTCACTGAAGCTTTCTTT.

V usage is TRBV7-6 and J usage is TRBJ2-1; D uncertain. Germline V CDR1 and CDR2: SGHVS, FNYEAQ. The ends were cut back, 1 base at V and 13 bases at J, with 11 bases in the middle. The CDR3 runs 12 residues. The CDR3 region is CASSLEDRRQFF. The CDR3 DNA follows: TGTGCCAGCAGCTTAGAGGATCGGCGACAGTTCTTC.

The chain is built from TRBV28 and TRBJ2-7, with 7 bases lining up with TRBD1. From germline, CDR1 is MDHEN and CDR2 SYDVKM. The CDR3 loop spans 16 amino acids. Unmatched junction bases numbered 6, after V lost 1 base and J lost 0 bases. Written as DNA, the CDR3 is TGTGCCAGCAGTTTATTTATCGCAGGGGGCTCCTACGAGCAGTACTTC. Its translation is CASSLFIAGGSYEQYF.

This clone was recorded once. The chain combines TRBV10-1 with TRBJ1-2; D not resolved. The CDR3 runs 13 residues. V was trimmed by 0 bases and J by 6 bases, leaving 8 bases between them. Germline CDR1 is WNHNN and CDR2 is SYGVQD (reference sequence). The CDR3 bases are TGCGCCAGCAGTGAGTCGAGCGGTGATGGCTACACCTTC. Amino acid sequence: CASSESSGDGYTF.

J is TRBJ2-1 and V is TRBV19, with no clear D. The CDR3 length is 16 residues. The germline V gene has CDR1 LNHDA and CDR2 SQIVND (reference sequence). Trimming removed 6 bases from V and 3 bases from J, with 18 bases in between. The CDR3 protein is CASRQLASGNYNEQFF. CDR3 DNA: TGTGCCAGTAGGCAGCTGGCCAGTGGGAACTACAATGAGCAGTTCTTC.

The V gene is TRBV4-1, the J gene TRBJ1-1; TRBD1 matches 12 bases. The CDR3 has 18 amino acids. CDR1 and CDR2 from the germline V gene are MGHRA and YSYEKL. V was clipped by 3 bases and J by 4 bases; unmatched bases: 12. CDR3 DNA: TGCGCCAGCAGCCAGGGACCGGGACAGGGGGCGGGAAGCACTGAAGCTTTCTTT. Translated, it gives CASSQGPGQGAGSTEAFF.

The J gene is TRBJ1-5, the V gene TRBV3-1 (or the pseudogene TRBV3-2); D is perhaps TRBD1 (5 bases). The CDR3 has 15 amino acids. Germline V gene sequence: CDR1 LGHDT, CDR2 YNNKEL (reference sequence). V lost 3 bases to trimming and J lost 1 base, with 10 bases between them. The CDR3 DNA reads TGTGCCAGCAGCCACCTATCAGGGAGCAATCAGCCCCAGCATTTT. This sequence encodes CASSHLSGSNQPQHF.

The chain has TRBV5-1 and TRBJ2-3; TRBD2 aligns across 12 bases. Germline V lookup: CDR1 SGHRS, CDR2 YFSETQ. CDR3 length equals 16 residues. Trimming took 3 bases from V and 1 from J; bases not matched to a gene: 3. CDR3 region: CASSSRTSGGTDTQYF. CDR3 in DNA: TGCGCCAGCAGCTCCAGGACTAGCGGGGGCACAGATACGCAGTATTTT. Using reference TRBV5-1 and TRBJ2-3 for the parts outside the CDR3, the full variable domain is KAGVTQTPRYLIKTRGQQVTLSCSPISGHRSVSWYQQTPGQGLQFLFEYFSETQRNKGNFPGRFSGRQFSNSRSEMNVSTLELGDSALYLCASSSRTSGGTDTQYFGPGTRLTVL.

This clone has more than one count but fewer than ten. The chain recombines TRBV2 with TRBJ1-2; TRBD1 agrees at 7 bases. Trimming took 2 bases from V and 3 from J; bases not matched to a gene: 6. CDR1 and CDR2 (germline): SNHLY, FYNNEI. The CDR3 has 15 residues. CDR3 sequence reads: CASSEFETGYYGYTF. CDR3 bases: TGTGCCAGCAGTGAATTTGAGACAGGGTACTATGGCTACACCTTC.

This chain connects TRBV28 to TRBJ1-4; the match to TRBD1 covers 8 bases. V lost 3 bases and J lost 8; bases outside the gene matches: 8. Germline V gives CDR1 MDHEN, CDR2 SYDVKM. The CDR3 runs 15 residues. The CDR3 DNA follows: TGTGCCAGCAGTTTCCGAGACAGGGGTGAGGAAAAACTGTTTTTT. This encodes CASSFRDRGEEKLFF. The full variable domain, rest sourced from reference TRBV28 and TRBJ1-4, is DVKVTQSSRYLVKRTGEKVFLECVQDMDHENMFWYRQDPGLGLRLIYFSYDVKMKEKGDIPEGYSVSREKKERFSLILESASTNQTSMYLCASSFRDRGEEKLFFGSGTQLSVL.